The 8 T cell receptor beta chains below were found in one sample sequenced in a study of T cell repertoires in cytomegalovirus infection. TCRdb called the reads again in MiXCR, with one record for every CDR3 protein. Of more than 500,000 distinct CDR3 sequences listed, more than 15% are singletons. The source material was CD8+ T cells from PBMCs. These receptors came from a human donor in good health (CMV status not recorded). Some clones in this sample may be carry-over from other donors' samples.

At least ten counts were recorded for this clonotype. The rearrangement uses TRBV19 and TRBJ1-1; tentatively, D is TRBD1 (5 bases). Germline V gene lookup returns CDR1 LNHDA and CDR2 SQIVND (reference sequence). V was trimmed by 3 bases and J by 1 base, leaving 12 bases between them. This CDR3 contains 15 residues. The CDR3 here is CASSISQAGNTEAFF. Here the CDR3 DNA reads TGTGCCAGTAGTATCTCACAGGCTGGGAACACTGAAGCTTTCTTT.

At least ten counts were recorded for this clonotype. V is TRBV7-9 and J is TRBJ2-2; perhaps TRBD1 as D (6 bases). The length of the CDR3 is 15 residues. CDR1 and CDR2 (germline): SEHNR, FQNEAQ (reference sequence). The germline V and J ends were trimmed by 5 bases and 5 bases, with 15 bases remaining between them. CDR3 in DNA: TGTGCCAGCAGCCTTGAAAACAGGGCTACCGGGGAGCTGTTTTTT. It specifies CASSLENRATGELFF.

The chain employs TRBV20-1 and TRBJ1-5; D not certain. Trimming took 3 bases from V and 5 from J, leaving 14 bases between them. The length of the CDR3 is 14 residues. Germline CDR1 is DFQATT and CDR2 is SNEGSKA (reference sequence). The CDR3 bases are TGCAGTGCTAGTGAAAACGCGGGTTATCAGCCCCAGCATTTT. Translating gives CSASENAGYQPQHF.

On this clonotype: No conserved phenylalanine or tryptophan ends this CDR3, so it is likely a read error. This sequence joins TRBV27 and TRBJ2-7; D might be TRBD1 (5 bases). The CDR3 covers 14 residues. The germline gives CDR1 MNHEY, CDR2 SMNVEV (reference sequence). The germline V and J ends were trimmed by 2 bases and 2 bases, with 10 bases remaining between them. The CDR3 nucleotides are TGTGCCAGCAGTTTAAGGGGAAACGCCTACGAGCAGTACTTA. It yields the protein CASSLRGNAYEQYL.

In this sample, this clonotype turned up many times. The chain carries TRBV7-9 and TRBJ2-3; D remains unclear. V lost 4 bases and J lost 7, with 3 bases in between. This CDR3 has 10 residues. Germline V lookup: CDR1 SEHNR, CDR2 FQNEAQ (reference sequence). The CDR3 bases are TGTGCCAGCAGCTCGAATACGCAGTATTTT. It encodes CASSSNTQYF.

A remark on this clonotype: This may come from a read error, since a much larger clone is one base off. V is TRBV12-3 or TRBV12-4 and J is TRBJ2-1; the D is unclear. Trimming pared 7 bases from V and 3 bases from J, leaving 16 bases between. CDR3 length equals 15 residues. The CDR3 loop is CASNNGPTFYNEQFF. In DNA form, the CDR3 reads TGTGCCAGCAATAACGGGCCAACATTCTACAATGAGCAGTTCTTC.

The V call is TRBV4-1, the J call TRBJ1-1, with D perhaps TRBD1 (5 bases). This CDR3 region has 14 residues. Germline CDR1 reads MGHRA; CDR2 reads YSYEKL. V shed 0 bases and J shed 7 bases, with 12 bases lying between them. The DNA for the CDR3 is TGCGCCAGCAGCCAAGATGAACAGGATCTTGAAGCTTTCTTT. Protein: CASSQDEQDLEAFF.

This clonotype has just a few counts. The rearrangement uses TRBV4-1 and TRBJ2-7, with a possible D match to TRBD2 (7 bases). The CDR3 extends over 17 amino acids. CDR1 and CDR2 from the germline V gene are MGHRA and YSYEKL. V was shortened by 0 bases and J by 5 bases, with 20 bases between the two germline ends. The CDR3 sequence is CASSQDGGVRGSHEQYF. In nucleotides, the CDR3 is TGCGCCAGCAGCCAAGATGGGGGGGTGAGGGGGAGCCACGAGCAGTACTTC.